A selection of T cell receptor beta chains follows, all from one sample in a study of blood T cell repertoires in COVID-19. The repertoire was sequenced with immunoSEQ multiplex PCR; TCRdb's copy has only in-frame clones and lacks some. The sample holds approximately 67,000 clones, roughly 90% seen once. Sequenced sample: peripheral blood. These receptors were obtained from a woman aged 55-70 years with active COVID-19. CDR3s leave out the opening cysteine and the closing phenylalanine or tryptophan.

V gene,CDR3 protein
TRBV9,ASSVAGFSEEQF
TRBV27,ASRRSYRAGYTGELF
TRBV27,ASSLGLAGLF
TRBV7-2,ASRQPGQGVGGGNTIY
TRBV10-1,ASSNTLAGYEQF
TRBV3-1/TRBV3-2,ASSQASGSGEQY
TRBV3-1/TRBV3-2,ASSQDRFEQY
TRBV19,ASSTQGGSYNEQF
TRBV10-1,ASSESASGIATDTQY
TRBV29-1,SIRDRANTEAF
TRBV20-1,SASCSGRVGAYQETQY
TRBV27,ASSGGTILWNEQF
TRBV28,ASRPPGQSSQPQH
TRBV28,ASKTGGNYGYT
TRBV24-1,ATSDWEKQF
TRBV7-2,ASSLGASGSSYNEQF
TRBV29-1,SVKTSIDPGELF
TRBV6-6,ASMIQGWSGGYT
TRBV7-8,ASSFTSAYEQY
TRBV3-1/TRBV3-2,ASSQNTGVGQPQH
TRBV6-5,ASSAVEQGNGYT
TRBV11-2,ASSLMQGSQETQY
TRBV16,ASSQKVLTGTVIPLH
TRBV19,ASSEGGGRQPQH
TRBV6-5,ASRGAGTGVYEQY
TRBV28,ASSSLPQGGTEAF
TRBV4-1,VSSGNLRGVSGANVLT
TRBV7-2,ASSLVWTSGGSSYEQY
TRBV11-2,ASSPPLAGNYEQY
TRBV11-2,ASSGTSGRDFGELF
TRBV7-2,ASSSSASGSLYEQY
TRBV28,ASSSLNKVDYGYT
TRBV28,ASRETANYGYT
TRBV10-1,ASSHLGTSGYNEQF
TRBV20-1,SAPRGYEQY
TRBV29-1,SVGAAETQY
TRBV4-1,ASSQDDRGRFNEKLF
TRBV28,ASREYRDRGGDTQY
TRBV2,ASREQGAGALEQY
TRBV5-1,ASSLAQGQGSEQY
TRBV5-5,ASSLGLAGVSISYEQY
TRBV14,ASSQDFAGPAELF
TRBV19,ASSVDGKSSYEQY
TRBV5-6,ASSSWGTGRSAEAF
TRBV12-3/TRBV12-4,ASNRQGNSPLH
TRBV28,ASSSETARVAGGWAYEQY
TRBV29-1,SGAATNEKLF
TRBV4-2,ASSQESIKGLAGKADTDTQY
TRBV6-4,ASSDSVFSPLH
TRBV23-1,ASSQLIGGSLGDEQF
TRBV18,ASSPRTGAPYEQY
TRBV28,ASSSVVAGGGNEQF
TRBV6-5,ATQGGWSLYGYT
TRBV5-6,ASSYRQGGEKLF